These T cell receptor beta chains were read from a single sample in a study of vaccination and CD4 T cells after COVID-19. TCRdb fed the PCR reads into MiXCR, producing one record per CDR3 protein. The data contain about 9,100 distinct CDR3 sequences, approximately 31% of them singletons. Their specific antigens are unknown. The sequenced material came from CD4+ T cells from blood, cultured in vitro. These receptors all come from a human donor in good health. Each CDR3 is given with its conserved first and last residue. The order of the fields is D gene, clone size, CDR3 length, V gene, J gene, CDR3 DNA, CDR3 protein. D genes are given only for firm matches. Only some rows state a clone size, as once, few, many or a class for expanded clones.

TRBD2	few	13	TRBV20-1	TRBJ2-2	TGCAGCCCCCGGGGGGGCCTAGCCGGGGAGCTGTTTTTT	CSPRGGLAGELFF
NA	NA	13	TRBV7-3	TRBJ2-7	TGTGCCAGCAGCCAAACAACTGCAGGCGAGCAGTACTTC	CASSQTTAGEQYF
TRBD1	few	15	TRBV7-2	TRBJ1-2	TGTGCCAGCAGCCCAGCTTCGGACAGGGTTAATGGCTACACCTTC	CASSPASDRVNGYTF
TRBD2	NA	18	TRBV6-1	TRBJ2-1	TGTGCCAGCAGCCACTCAGGACTAGCGGGAGGGCCCTACAATGAGCAGTTCTTC	CASSHSGLAGGPYNEQFF
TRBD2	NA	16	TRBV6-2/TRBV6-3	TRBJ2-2	TGTGCCAGCAGGCAGCCCGTTGGGGGGGACACCGGGGAGCTGTTTTTT	CASRQPVGGDTGELFF
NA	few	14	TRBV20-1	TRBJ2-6	TGCAGTGCTAGGGCCCCTCAGGGGGCCAACGTCCTGACTTTC	CSARAPQGANVLTF
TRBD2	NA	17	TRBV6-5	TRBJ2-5	TGTGCCAGCAGTTACTGGGGACTAGCGGGAGAAGCGGAGACCCAGTACTTC	CASSYWGLAGEAETQYF
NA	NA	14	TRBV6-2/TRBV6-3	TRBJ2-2	TGTGCCAGCAGTACACCCTCGAACACCGGGGAGCTGTTTTTT	CASSTPSNTGELFF
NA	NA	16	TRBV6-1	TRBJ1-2	TGTGCCAGCAGGAGAACGCGGGGCAGCGCCGGCTATGGCTACACCTTC	CASRRTRGSAGYGYTF
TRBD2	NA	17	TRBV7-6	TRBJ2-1	TGTGCCAGCAGCTTAGTAGCGGGAGGTCGGTCCTACAATGAGCAGTTCTTC	CASSLVAGGRSYNEQFF
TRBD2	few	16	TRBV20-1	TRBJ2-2	TGCAGTGCTAGAGATGAGGTAGCGGGACTTACCGGGGAGCTGTTTTTT	CSARDEVAGLTGELFF
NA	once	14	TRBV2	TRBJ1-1	TGTGCCAGCAGCCCTGATCCTGGAAGGGCTGAAGCTTTCTTT	CASSPDPGRAEAFF
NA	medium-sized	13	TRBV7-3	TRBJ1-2	TGTGCCAGCAGCTTCGACGGACAGTATGGCTACACCTTC	CASSFDGQYGYTF
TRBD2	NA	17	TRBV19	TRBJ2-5	TGTGCCAGTAGTATTTCAATACAAACCGGGGGGGACGAGACCCAGTACTTC	CASSISIQTGGDETQYF
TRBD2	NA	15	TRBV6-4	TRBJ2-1	TGTGCCAGCAGTGACTCGACTAGCGGGAGCAATGAGCAGTTCTTC	CASSDSTSGSNEQFF
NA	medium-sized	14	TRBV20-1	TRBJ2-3	TGCAGTGCTAGAAGGGCGCAGGGGTCAGATACGCAGTATTTT	CSARRAQGSDTQYF
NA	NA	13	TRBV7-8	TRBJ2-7	TGTGCCAGCAGTTTGATAACTAGAGGCGAGCAGTACTTC	CASSLITRGEQYF
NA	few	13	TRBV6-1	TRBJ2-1	TGTGCCACCCTAACGTCACAGGGAAATGAGCAGTTCTTC	CATLTSQGNEQFF
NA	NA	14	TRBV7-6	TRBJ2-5	TGTGCCAGCAGCTTAAGTCACGGAGGAGAGACCCAGTACTTC	CASSLSHGGETQYF
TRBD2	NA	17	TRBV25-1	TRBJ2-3	TGTGCCAGCAGTGAATTAACTAGCGGGGGATTTCAAGATACGCAGTATTTT	CASSELTSGGFQDTQYF
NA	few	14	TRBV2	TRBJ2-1	TGTGCCAGCAGTGAAGAAACGGCGGGCAATGAGCAGTTCTTC	CASSEETAGNEQFF
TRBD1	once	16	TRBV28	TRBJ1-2	TGTGCCAGCAGTTTTCTCGGGAAGAACAGGGGTTTGGGCTACACCTTC	CASSFLGKNRGLGYTF
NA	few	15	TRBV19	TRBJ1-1	TGTGCCAGTCGGGACCCCGGAAGGGGGGGCACTGAAGCTTTCTTT	CASRDPGRGGTEAFF
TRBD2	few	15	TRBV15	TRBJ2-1	TGTGCCACCAGCAGAGGGCTAGCGGGTTGGAATGAGCAGTTCTTC	CATSRGLAGWNEQFF
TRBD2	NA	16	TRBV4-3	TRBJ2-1	TGCGCCAGCAGCCAAGGACTAGCGGGAGGGGTCAATGAGCAGTTCTTC	CASSQGLAGGVNEQFF
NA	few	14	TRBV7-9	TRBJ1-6	TGTGCCAGCAGCTTAGCAGGGGATAATTCACCCCTCCACTTT	CASSLAGDNSPLHF
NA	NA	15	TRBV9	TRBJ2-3	TGTGCCAGCAGCGCCTCAGTGGGACCCACAGATACGCAGTATTTT	CASSASVGPTDTQYF
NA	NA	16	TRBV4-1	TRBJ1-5	TGCGCCAGCAGCGCCCGGGGAGACCTCCGGAATCAGCCCCAGCATTTT	CASSARGDLRNQPQHF
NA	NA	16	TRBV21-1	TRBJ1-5	TGTGCCAGCAGCAAAGCTGGGGACAGACGGTACCAGCCCCAGCATTTT	CASSKAGDRRYQPQHF
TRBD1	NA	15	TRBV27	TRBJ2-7	TGTGCCAGCAGTTTATCGACCCAGGGGGCGCAAGAGCAGTACTTC	CASSLSTQGAQEQYF
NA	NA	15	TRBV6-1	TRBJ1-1	TGTGCTGGGGGACGGTCCGAGCGCCCGGGCACTGAAGCTTTCTTT	CAGGRSERPGTEAFF
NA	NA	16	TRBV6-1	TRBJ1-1	TGTGCCAGCAATGGCGTGGCAGGCCGACGTAGGTTTGAAGCTTTCTTT	CASNGVAGRRRFEAFF
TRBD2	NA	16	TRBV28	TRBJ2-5	TGTGCCAGCAGCCCGGGACTAGCGGGAGGAAGAGAGACCCAGTACTTC	CASSPGLAGGRETQYF
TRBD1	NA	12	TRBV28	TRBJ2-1	TGTGCCAGCAGTGGACAGGGGCGACAGTCAGCCTTC	CASSGQGRQSAF
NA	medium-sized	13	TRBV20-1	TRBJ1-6	TGCAGTGCTAGTGGACGGGGGATAGCACCCCTCCACTTT	CSASGRGIAPLHF
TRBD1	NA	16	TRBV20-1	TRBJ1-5	TGCAGTGCTAGCCGGACAGGGGTTTATAGCAATCAGCCCCAGCATTTT	CSASRTGVYSNQPQHF
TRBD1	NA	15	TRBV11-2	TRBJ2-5	TGTGCCAGCAGCTTTGGGCAGGGGGTCCCAGAGACCCAGTACTTC	CASSFGQGVPETQYF
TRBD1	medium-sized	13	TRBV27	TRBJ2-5	TGTGCCAGCAGCCACAGGGGGCAGGAGACCCAGTACTTC	CASSHRGQETQYF
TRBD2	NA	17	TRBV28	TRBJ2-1	TGTGCCAGCAGTTTAATCGGGGTTAGCGGGTCCAACAATGAGCAGTTCTTC	CASSLIGVSGSNNEQFF
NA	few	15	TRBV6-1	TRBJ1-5	TGTGCCAGCAGTACCCGACAGGCTGGCGATCAGCCCCAGCATTTT	CASSTRQAGDQPQHF
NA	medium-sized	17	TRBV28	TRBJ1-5	TGTGCCAGCAGCCGCAGGAAGGGCCCTTATAGCAATCAGCCCCAGCATTTT	CASSRRKGPYSNQPQHF
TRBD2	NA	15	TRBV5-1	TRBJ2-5	TGCGCCAGCAGCTTGACTAGCGGGAATCGCGAGACCCAGTACTTC	CASSLTSGNRETQYF
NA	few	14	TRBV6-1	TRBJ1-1	TGTGCCAGCAGCCCGGGGGGCGAGGACACTGAAGCTTTCTTT	CASSPGGEDTEAFF
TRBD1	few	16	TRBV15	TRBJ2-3	TGTGCCACCAGCAGGGGCCGGGACAGTAAGACAGATACGCAGTATTTT	CATSRGRDSKTDTQYF
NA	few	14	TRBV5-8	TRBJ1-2	TGTGCCAGCAGCAACCGTCTCACGTCCGGTGGCTACACCTTC	CASSNRLTSGGYTF
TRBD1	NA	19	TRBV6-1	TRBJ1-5	TGTGCCAGCAGCGAAGCCCCAGGGGGCTGGCCTAGTGGCAATCAGCCCCAGCATTTT	CASSEAPGGWPSGNQPQHF
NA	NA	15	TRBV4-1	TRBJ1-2	TGCGCCAGCAGCCCGCTTGGGCGTCCCGACTATGGCTACACCTTC	CASSPLGRPDYGYTF
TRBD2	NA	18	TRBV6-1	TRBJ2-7	TGTGCCAGCAGCTTTAGGTTAGCGGGAGCCATTGTCCCCTACGAGCAGTACTTC	CASSFRLAGAIVPYEQYF
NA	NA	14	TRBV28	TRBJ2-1	TGTGCCAGCAGTTTAGGGCACCTATACAATGAGCAGTTCTTC	CASSLGHLYNEQFF
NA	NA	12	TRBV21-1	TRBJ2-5	TGTGCCAGCAGCAAGGAGATAGGGGCCCAGTACTTC	CASSKEIGAQYF
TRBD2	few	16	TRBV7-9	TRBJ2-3	TGTGCCAGCAGCTTAGGGAGGCTAGCGGGAGTAGATACGCAGTATTTT	CASSLGRLAGVDTQYF
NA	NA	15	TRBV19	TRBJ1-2	TGTGCCAGTAAGCCGCTAGGAGGGACTAACTATGGCTACACCTTC	CASKPLGGTNYGYTF
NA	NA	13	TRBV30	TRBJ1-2	TGTGCCTGGACTCCTAGCGCTAACTATGGCTACACCTTC	CAWTPSANYGYTF
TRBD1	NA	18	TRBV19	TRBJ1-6	TGTGCCAGTAGCCCCGGGGTGGGGATTGACAGGGCAAAATCACCCCTCCACTTT	CASSPGVGIDRAKSPLHF
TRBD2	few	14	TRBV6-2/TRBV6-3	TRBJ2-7	TGTGCCAGCTCCCCGGGACTAGCGTTATACGAGCAGTACTTC	CASSPGLALYEQYF
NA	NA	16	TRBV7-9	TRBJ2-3	TGTGCCAGCAGCTTAGGGATTGACAGCTTCACAGATACGCAGTATTTT	CASSLGIDSFTDTQYF
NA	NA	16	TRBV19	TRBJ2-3	TGTGCCAGTAGTGATACCCGGACACGTAGCACAGATACGCAGTATTTT	CASSDTRTRSTDTQYF
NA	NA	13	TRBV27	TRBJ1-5	TGTGCCAGCAGTTTGCGTGGCAATCAGCCCCAGCATTTT	CASSLRGNQPQHF
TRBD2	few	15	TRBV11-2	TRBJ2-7	TGTGCCAGCAGAACTTCTAGCGGGAGCTCCTACGAGCAGTACTTC	CASRTSSGSSYEQYF
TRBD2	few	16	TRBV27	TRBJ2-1	TGTGCCACCTCGCCCTATAGCGGGAGCTCCTACAATGAGCAGTTCTTC	CATSPYSGSSYNEQFF